The 6 T cell receptor beta chains below come from one sample, sequenced in a study of patients and donors after allogeneic stem cell transplantation. In TCRdb, the RT-PCR reads were re-called with MiXCR into one record per CDR3 protein. The data contain 150,000 to 250,000 distinct CDR3 sequences, roughly two fifths of them seen just once; the ten biggest clones take up about 35%. Sequencing was done on a sample of blood, either unsorted or a sorted T cell fraction (not recorded which). These receptors all come from a human donor who was either an allogeneic HSCT recipient or a stem cell or donor lymphocyte infusion donor (not recorded which). It is not recorded whose cells these are; they may come from a transplant donor.

The CDR3 protein is CASSEYRDTEQYF. The CDR3 nucleotides are TGTGCCAGCAGCGAATACAGGGATACCGAGCAGTACTTC. The chain couples TRBV9 to TRBJ2-7; maybe TRBD1 (6 bases). The germline V and J ends were trimmed by 3 bases and 6 bases, with 13 bases remaining between them. Looked up from germline, CDR1 is SGDLS and CDR2 is YYNGEE. The CDR3 totals 13 residues.

The chain uses TRBV20-1 and TRBJ2-2, with 13 bases lining up with TRBD2. With 0 bases clipped from V and 5 bases from J, the junction kept 12 bases outside the gene matches. Germline V gene sequence: CDR1 DFQATT, CDR2 SNEGSKA (reference sequence). The CDR3 has 19 amino acids. The CDR3 loop is CSARDYRLAGGMDTGELFF. In DNA, the CDR3 is TGCAGTGCTAGAGATTATAGACTAGCGGGAGGAATGGATACCGGGGAGCTGTTTTTT.

The chain couples TRBV12-3 or TRBV12-4 to TRBJ2-5; D is undetermined. This CDR3 is built from 13 residues. The V end was cut by 2 bases, the J end by 0 bases, with 4 bases between. CDR3 sequence (DNA): TGTGCCAGCAGTTTAACGTACCAAGAGACCCAGTACTTC. Its translation: CASSLTYQETQYF.

This clonotype was counted only a few times. V and J are TRBV7-2 and TRBJ1-4; D uncertain. Germline loops: CDR1 SGHTA, CDR2 FQGNSA. CDR3 length: 13 residues. V was shortened by 5 bases and J by 6 bases, with 10 bases between the two germline ends. CDR3 DNA sequence: TGTGCCAGCAGCATCGGACTTTATGAAAAACTGTTTTTT. Translating gives CASSIGLYEKLFF.

The gene calls are TRBV5-5 and TRBJ1-2; possibly TRBD1 for D (6 bases). CDR3 length: 14 residues. V lost 0 bases and J lost 7, with 13 bases in between. Germline V lookup: CDR1 SGHKS, CDR2 YYEKEE (reference sequence). The chain's CDR3 is CASSLDRVVGGYTF. DNA for the CDR3: TGTGCCAGCAGCTTGGACAGGGTGGTAGGTGGCTACACCTTC.

This clonotype was recorded once. The chain employs TRBV20-1 and TRBJ1-1; D not resolved. V was cut by 2 bases and J by 6 bases, with 10 bases left in between. The CDR3 covers 12 residues. From germline, CDR1 is DFQATT and CDR2 SNEGSKA (reference sequence). CDR3: CSARPGLPEAFF. Here the CDR3 DNA reads TGCAGTGCTAGACCGGGGTTGCCTGAAGCTTTCTTT.